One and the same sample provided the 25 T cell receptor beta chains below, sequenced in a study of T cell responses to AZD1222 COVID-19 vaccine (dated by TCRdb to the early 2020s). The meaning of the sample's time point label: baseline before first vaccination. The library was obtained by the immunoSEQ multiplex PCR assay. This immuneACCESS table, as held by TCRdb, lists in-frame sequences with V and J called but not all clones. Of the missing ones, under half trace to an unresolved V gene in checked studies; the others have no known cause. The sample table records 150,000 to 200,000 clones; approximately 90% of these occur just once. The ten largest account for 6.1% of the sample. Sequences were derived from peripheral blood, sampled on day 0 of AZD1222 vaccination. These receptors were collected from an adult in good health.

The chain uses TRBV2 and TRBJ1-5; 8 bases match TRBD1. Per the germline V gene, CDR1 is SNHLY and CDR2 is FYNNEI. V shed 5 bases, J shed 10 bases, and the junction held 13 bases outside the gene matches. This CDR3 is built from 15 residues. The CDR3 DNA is TGTGCCAGCAGTCCGACAGGGGCAGGATTCCAACCCCAGCATTTT. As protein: CASSPTGAGFQPQHF.

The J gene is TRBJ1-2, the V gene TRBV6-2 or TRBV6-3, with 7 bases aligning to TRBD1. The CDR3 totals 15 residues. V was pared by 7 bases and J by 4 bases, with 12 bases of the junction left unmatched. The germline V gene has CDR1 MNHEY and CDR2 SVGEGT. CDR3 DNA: TGTGCCAGCAACCCCGGGGCAGGGGGTGTCTATGGCTACACCTTC. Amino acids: CASNPGAGGVYGYTF.

CDR3 bases: TGTGCCAGCAGCCGGTCGCATCCGGAGACCCAGTACTTC. The encoded protein is CASSRSHPETQYF. This chain uses TRBV7-2 with TRBJ2-5; D is ambiguous. V lost 5 bases and J 5 bases, leaving 12 bases between the germline ends. The CDR3 spans 13 residues. CDR1 is SGHTA and CDR2 is FQGNSA in the germline V gene.

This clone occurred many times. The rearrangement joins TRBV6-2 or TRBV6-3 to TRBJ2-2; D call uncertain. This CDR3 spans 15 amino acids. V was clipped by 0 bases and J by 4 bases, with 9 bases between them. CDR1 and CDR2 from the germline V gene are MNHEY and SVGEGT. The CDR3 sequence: CASSYSGRATGELFF. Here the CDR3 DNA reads TGTGCCAGCAGTTACTCGGGTAGGGCCACCGGGGAGCTGTTTTTT.

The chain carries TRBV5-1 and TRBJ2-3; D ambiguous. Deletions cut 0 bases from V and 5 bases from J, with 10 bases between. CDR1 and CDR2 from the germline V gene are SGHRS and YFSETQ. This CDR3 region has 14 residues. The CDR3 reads CASSLDSTRDTQYF. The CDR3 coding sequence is TGCGCCAGCAGCTTGGACAGTACGAGAGATACGCAGTATTTT.

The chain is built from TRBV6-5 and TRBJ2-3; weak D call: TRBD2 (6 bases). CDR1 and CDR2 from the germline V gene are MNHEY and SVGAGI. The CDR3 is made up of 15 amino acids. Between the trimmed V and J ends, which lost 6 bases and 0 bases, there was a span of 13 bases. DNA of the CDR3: TGTGCCAGCAGCCGGAGGGCAGATAGCACAGATACGCAGTATTTT. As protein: CASSRRADSTDTQYF.

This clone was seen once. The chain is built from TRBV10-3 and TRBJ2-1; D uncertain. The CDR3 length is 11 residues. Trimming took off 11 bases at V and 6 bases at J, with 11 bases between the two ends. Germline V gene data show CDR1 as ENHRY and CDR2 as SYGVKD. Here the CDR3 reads CASTQSNEQFF. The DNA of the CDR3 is TGTGCCTCAACCCAGTCCAATGAGCAGTTCTTC.

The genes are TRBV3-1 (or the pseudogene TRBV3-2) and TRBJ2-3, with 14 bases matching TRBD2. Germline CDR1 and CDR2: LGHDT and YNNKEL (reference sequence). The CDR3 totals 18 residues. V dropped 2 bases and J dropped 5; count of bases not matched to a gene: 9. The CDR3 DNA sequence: TGTGCCAGCAGCCAACACTTCTTTGGACTAGCGGGGGGAGATACGCAGTATTTT. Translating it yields CASSQHFFGLAGGDTQYF.

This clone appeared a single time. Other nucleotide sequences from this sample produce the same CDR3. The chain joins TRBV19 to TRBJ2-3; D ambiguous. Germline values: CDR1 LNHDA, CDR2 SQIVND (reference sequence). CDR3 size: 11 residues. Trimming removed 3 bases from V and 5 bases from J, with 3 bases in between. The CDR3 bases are TGTGCCAGTAGTATTAGAGATACGCAGTATTTT. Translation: CASSIRDTQYF.

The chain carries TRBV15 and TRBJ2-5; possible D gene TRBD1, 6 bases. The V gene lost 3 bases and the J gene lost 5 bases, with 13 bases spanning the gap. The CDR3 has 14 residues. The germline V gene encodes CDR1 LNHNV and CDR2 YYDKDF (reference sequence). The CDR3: CATSSTRGRETQYF. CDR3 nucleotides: TGTGCCACCAGCAGCACCAGGGGCAGGGAGACCCAGTACTTC.

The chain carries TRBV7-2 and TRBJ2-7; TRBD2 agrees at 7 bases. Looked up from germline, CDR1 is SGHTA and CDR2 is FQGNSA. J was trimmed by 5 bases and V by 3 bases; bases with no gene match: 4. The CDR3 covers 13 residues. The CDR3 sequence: CASSFDGRNEQYF. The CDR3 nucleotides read TGTGCCAGCAGCTTCGACGGGAGGAACGAGCAGTACTTC.

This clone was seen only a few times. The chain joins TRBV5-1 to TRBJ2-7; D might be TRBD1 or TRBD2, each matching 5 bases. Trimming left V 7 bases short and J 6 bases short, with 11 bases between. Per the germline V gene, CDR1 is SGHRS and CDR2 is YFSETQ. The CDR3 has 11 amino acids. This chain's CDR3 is CASGRDAEQYF. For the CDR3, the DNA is TGCGCCAGCGGCCGGGACGCCGAGCAGTACTTC.

CDR3 sequence (DNA): TGTGCCAGCAGCTTATCCCTTGCGACCTACGAGCAGTACTTC. Its translation: CASSLSLATYEQYF. The chain carries TRBV7-2 and TRBJ2-7; D is ambiguous. CDR1 is SGHTA and CDR2 is FQGNSA in the germline V gene. Trimming took off 2 bases at V and 2 bases at J, with 10 bases between the two ends. This CDR3 spans 14 amino acids.

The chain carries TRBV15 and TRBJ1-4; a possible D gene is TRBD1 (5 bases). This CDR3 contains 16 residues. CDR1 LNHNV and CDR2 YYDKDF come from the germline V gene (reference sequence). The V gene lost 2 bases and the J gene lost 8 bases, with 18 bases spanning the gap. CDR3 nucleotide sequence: TGTGCCACCAGCAGACCTCGACAGACAGCGGAAGAAAAACTGTTTTTT. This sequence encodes CATSRPRQTAEEKLFF.

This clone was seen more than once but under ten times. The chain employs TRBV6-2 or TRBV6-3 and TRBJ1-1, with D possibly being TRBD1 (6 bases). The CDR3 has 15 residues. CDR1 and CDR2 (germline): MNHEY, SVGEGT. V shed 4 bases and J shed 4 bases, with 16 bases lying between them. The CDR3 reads CASSSAGDPVTEAFF. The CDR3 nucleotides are TGTGCCAGCAGTTCCGCAGGGGATCCGGTCACTGAAGCTTTCTTT.

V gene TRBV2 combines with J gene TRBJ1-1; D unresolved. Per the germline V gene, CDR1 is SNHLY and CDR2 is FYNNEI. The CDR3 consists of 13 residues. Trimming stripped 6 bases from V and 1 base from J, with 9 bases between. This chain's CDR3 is CASRRAPNTEAFF. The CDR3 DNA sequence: TGTGCCAGCAGGAGGGCCCCGAACACTGAAGCTTTCTTT.

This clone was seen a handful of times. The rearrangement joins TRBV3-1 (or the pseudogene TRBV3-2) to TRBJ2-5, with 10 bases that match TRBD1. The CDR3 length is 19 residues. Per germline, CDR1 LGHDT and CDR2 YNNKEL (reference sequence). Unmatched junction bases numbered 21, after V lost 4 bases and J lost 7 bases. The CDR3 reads CASSLYGIPGTGDTRTQYF. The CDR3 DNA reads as TGTGCCAGCAGCCTATACGGAATACCCGGGACAGGGGATACTAGGACCCAGTACTTC.

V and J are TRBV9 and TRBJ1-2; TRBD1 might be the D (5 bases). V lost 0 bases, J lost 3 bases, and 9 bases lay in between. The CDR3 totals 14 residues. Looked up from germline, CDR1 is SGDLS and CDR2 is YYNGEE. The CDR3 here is CASSVDGGYYGYTF. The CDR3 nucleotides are TGTGCCAGCAGCGTAGACGGGGGGTACTATGGCTACACCTTC.

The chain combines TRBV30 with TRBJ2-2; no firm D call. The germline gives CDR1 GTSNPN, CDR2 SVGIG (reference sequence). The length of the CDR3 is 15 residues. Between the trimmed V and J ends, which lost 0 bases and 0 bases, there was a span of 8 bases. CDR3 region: CAWSVGTSNTGELFF. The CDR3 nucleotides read TGTGCCTGGAGTGTAGGCACGTCGAACACCGGGGAGCTGTTTTTT.

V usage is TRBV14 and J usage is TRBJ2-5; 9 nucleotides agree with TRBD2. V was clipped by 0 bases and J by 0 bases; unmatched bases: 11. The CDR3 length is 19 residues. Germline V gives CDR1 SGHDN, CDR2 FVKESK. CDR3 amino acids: CASSQDAASGVRNQETQYF. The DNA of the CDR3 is TGTGCCAGCAGCCAAGATGCGGCTAGCGGGGTTCGAAACCAAGAGACCCAGTACTTC. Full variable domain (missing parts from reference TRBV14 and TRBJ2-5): EAGVTQFPSHSVIEKGQTVTLRCDPISGHDNLYWYRRVMGKEIKFLLHFVKESKQDESGMPNNRFLAERTGGTYSTLKVQPAELEDSGVYFCASSQDAASGVRNQETQYFGPGTRLLVL.

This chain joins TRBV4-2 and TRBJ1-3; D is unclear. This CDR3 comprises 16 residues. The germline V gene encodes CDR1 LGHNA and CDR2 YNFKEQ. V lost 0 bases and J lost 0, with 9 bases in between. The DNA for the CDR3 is TGTGCCAGCAGCCAAGATGAGGGCTCCTCTGGAAACACCATATATTTT. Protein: CASSQDEGSSGNTIYF.

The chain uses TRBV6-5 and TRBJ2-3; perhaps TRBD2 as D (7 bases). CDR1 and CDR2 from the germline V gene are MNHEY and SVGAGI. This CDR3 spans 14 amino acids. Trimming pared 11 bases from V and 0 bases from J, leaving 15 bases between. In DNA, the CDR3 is TGTGCCGGATGGACAGCGGGGAGCACAGATACGCAGTATTTT. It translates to CAGWTAGSTDTQYF.

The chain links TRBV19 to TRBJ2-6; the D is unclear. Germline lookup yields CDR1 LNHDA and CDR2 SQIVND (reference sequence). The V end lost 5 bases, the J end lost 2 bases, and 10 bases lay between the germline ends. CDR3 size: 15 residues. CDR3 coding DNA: TGTGCCAGTAGTCCCTCCCTCCCTGGGGCCAACGTCCTGACTTTC. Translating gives CASSPSLPGANVLTF.

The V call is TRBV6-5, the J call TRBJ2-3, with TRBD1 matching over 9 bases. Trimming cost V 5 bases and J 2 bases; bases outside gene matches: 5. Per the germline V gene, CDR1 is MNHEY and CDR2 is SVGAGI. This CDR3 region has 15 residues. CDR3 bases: TGTGCCAGCAGTCAAACAGGGGGCGTCACAGATACGCAGTATTTT. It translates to CASSQTGGVTDTQYF.

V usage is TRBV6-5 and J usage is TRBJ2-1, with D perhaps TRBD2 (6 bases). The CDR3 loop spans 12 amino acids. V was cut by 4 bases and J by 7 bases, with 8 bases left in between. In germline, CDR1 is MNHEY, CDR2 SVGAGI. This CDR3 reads CASSSEGNEQFF. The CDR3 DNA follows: TGTGCCAGCAGTTCGGAGGGTAATGAGCAGTTCTTC.